This T cell receptor beta chain was recovered during a study of beta chain features in type 1 diabetes. General study points: PCR might preferentially amplify shorter templates, equally in patients and controls. The naive, central memory and Treg TCRB repertoires showed an apparent similarity that was greater among patients than among healthy donors. No resolution was reached here on whether HLA type influences TCRB rearrangement.

Naive, central memory, regulatory and stem cell-like memory cells within the CD4+ compartment were sorted using CD45RO/CCR7/CD25/CD127/CD95/CD27. Since all of the isolated RNA was reverse transcribed, expressed TCRB transcripts were what got sequenced. Using immunoSEQ multiplex PCR, the repertoire was profiled, and TCRdb retains in-frame clones only, with some absent. Of more than 30,000 clones listed, roughly two thirds are singletons. The germline V and J ends were trimmed by 3 bases and 8 bases, with 14 bases remaining between them. CDR3 length: 14 amino acids. Germline values: CDR1 MNHEY, CDR2 SMNVEV (reference sequence). On this clone itself: Its antigen remains unidentified.

Sequenced: Tregs from blood. V is TRBV27 and J is TRBJ2-4; D may be TRBD2 (5 bases). The sequence came from a woman younger than 45 in good health. For the CDR3, the DNA is TGTGCCAGCAGTTTGTCGGTAGGGAGAGACATTCAGTACTTC. It specifies CASSLSVGRDIQYF.